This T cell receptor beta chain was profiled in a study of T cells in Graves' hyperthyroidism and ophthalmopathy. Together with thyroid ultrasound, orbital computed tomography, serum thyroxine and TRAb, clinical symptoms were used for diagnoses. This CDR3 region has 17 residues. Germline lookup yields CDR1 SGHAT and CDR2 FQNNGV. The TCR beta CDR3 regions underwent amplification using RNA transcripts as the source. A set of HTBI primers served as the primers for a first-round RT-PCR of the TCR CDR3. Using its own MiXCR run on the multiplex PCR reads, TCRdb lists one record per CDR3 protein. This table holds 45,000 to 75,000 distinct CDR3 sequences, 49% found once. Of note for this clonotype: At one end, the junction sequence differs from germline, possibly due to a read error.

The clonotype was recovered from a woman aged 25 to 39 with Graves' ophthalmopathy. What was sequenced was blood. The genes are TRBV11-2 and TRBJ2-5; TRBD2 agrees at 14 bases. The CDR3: CANSPGLAGVFQETQYF. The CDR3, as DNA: TGTGCCAACAGCCCGGGACTAGCGGGAGTGTTCCAAGAGACCCAGTACTTC.